One and the same sample provided the 22 T cell receptor beta chains below, sequenced in a study of T-cell reconstitution after alpha-beta-depleted transplantation in children listed by TCRdb under 2016. Library preparation used PCR. Sequencer: Illumina HiSeq 2500. Molecular barcoding was employed in the preparation of TCR libraries, with unique molecular identifiers being used to normalize TCRbeta repertoire quantification. TCRdb cleaned the public reads at Q25 with fastp, built clones with MiXCR and kept in-frame beta chains. Each record represents a unique CDR3 protein, reported with the most common genes and DNA among its rows. The sample contains roughly 350,000 distinct CDR3 sequences, about 9.4% of them found a single time. The top ten clonotypes cover approximately 2.3% of the sample. Specimen: PBMCs from the stem cell graft donor, collected from the stem cell graft. Receptors were obtained from a human donor who donated a stem cell graft to a child with acute lymphoblastic leukemia.

The chain has TRBV5-1 and TRBJ2-7, with a weak D call TRBD1 (6 bases). Germline V gene data show CDR1 as SGHRS and CDR2 as YFSETQ. The length of the CDR3 is 12 residues. Trimming pared 4 bases from V and 5 bases from J, leaving 10 bases between. The CDR3 bases are TGCGCCAGCAGCCCGGACAGCGACGAGCAGTACTTC. Protein product: CASSPDSDEQYF.

This clonotype appeared many times. This rearrangement joins TRBV2 to TRBJ2-7; no clear D. Trimming cost V 6 bases and J 3 bases, with 6 bases left between them. Per germline, CDR1 SNHLY and CDR2 FYNNEI. The CDR3 is made up of 11 amino acids. CDR3 bases: TGTGCCAGCAGCCTGCTCTACGAGCAGTACTTC. Translated: CASSLLYEQYF.

This clonotype was counted at least ten times. The chain links TRBV20-1 to TRBJ2-1; possible D gene TRBD2, 5 bases. The V gene lost 0 bases and the J gene lost 4 bases, with 13 bases spanning the gap. Germline CDR1 and CDR2: DFQATT and SNEGSKA (reference sequence). This CDR3 is built from 15 residues. CDR3 loop: CSARDPQRSYNEQFF. CDR3 bases: TGCAGTGCTAGAGATCCCCAGCGGTCGTACAATGAGCAGTTCTTC.

This clonotype was seen a few times. The V and J genes are TRBV5-5 and TRBJ2-5; 14 positions match TRBD2. The CDR3 extends over 17 amino acids. CDR1 and CDR2 from the germline V gene are SGHKS and YYEKEE (reference sequence). Trimming took 2 bases from V and 1 from J; bases not matched to a gene: 4. CDR3 bases: TGTGCCAGCAGCTTCCTGACTAGCGGGAGGGCCCAAGAGACCCAGTACTTC. Its protein product is CASSFLTSGRAQETQYF.

This sequence joins TRBV10-2 and TRBJ2-2, with TRBD2 matching 9 bases. The CDR3 spans 15 residues. Germline V gene data show CDR1 as WSHSY and CDR2 as SAAADI. Germline trimming cut 4 bases from V and 1 base from J; bases unmatched to any gene: 1. For the CDR3, the DNA is TGCGCCAGCAGTGCGACTAGCGGGAACACCGGGGAGCTGTTTTTT. The encoded protein is CASSATSGNTGELFF.

DNA of the CDR3: TGTGCCAGCAGTTCGATCGGGGGGAACACTGAAGCTTTCTTT. Protein: CASSSIGGNTEAFF. The chain joins TRBV27 to TRBJ1-1; D is perhaps TRBD1 (5 bases). Germline lookup yields CDR1 MNHEY and CDR2 SMNVEV (reference sequence). The CDR3 is made up of 14 amino acids. V was clipped by 4 bases and J by 1 base, with 10 bases between them.

This clonotype has more than one count but fewer than ten. The chain carries TRBV20-1 and TRBJ2-7, with 13 positions matching TRBD2. The trim removed 6 bases at V and 3 bases at J, leaving 8 bases unmatched. The CDR3 contains 15 residues. From germline, CDR1 is DFQATT and CDR2 SNEGSKA (reference sequence). The CDR3: CSAGPGLAGLYEQYF. CDR3 nucleotide sequence: TGCAGTGCGGGGCCGGGACTAGCGGGACTCTACGAGCAGTACTTC.

The V and J genes are TRBV6-1 and TRBJ2-3; D remains ambiguous. The germline gives CDR1 MNHNS, CDR2 SASEGT. This CDR3 is built from 15 residues. The V and J ends lost 7 bases and 6 bases respectively, with 20 bases between them. CDR3 loop: CASNKAGSRSDTQYF. In DNA, the CDR3 is TGTGCCAGCAACAAAGCCGGGTCCCGTAGTGATACGCAGTATTTT.

This clonotype was detected many times. This chain joins TRBV27 and TRBJ2-3, with 10 bases lining up with TRBD2. CDR3 length: 16 residues. Trimming took 4 bases from V and 4 from J; bases not matched to a gene: 8. Germline CDR1 reads MNHEY; CDR2 reads SMNVEV (reference sequence). DNA for the CDR3: TGTGCCAGCAGTTCATCTAGCGGGGGCCCCCCAGATACGCAGTATTTT. Protein sequence: CASSSSSGGPPDTQYF.

There are a few counts of this clonotype. The rearrangement links TRBV18 to TRBJ2-3; D call uncertain. Trimming removed 3 bases at V and 0 bases at J, with 10 bases between. The CDR3 is made up of 15 amino acids. The germline CDR1 and CDR2 sequences are KGHSH and LQKENI. The CDR3 nucleotides are TGTGCCAGCTCACCTGGAGAGGTTAGCACAGATACGCAGTATTTT. Amino acids: CASSPGEVSTDTQYF.

The rearrangement uses TRBV4-3 and TRBJ2-3; TRBD2 matches 8 bases. Looked up from germline, CDR1 is LGHNA and CDR2 is YSLEER. The trim removed 4 bases at V and 7 bases at J, leaving 22 bases unmatched. The CDR3 contains 19 residues. The CDR3 nucleotides are TGCGCCAGCAGCCCAGCGTGGGCCCCACTAGCGGATGTTCTGAATACGCAGTATTTT. Translating gives CASSPAWAPLADVLNTQYF.

This clonotype was seen a few times. The V call is TRBV20-1, the J call TRBJ2-3, with 14 bases lining up with TRBD2. The CDR3 is made up of 16 amino acids. CDR1 is DFQATT, CDR2 SNEGSKA, per germline (reference sequence). The V segment lost 5 bases and the J segment 1 base; nucleotides outside the gene matches: 5. In DNA form, the CDR3 reads TGCAGTGCTGCCCCGGGACTAGCGGGAGGCACAGATACGCAGTATTTT. Its protein is CSAAPGLAGGTDTQYF.

CDR3 nucleotides: TGTGCCAGCAGTGACACACCGGGACAGGGAACCTACGAGCAGTACTTC. Its protein is CASSDTPGQGTYEQYF. The gene calls are TRBV25-1 and TRBJ2-7; 9 nucleotides match TRBD1. Germline CDR1 and CDR2: MGHDK and SYGVNS. J was trimmed by 2 bases and V by 3 bases; bases with no gene match: 8. CDR3 length equals 16 residues.

This clonotype was seen a handful of times. The chain combines TRBV12-3 or TRBV12-4 with TRBJ2-5; possible D gene TRBD2, 6 bases. The CDR3 is made up of 13 amino acids. Trimming took off 10 bases at V and 3 bases at J, with 15 bases between the two ends. CDR3 in amino acids: CAITPRGKETQYF. DNA for the CDR3: TGTGCCATCACCCCTCGGGGGAAAGAGACCCAGTACTTC.

In this sample, this clonotype turned up a few times. This chain uses TRBV20-1 with TRBJ2-3; TRBD2 aligns across 8 bases. Germline assignment: CDR1 DFQATT and CDR2 SNEGSKA (reference sequence). The J segment lost 3 bases and the V segment lost 8 bases, leaving 22 bases of the junction unmatched. The CDR3 is 18 amino acids. The DNA of the CDR3 is TGCAGTACAGACGGGGGGGCGAGCGGGAGAAAAATAACAGATACGCAGTATTTT. It codes for CSTDGGASGRKITDTQYF.

Only a few counts were recorded for this clonotype. The chain couples TRBV12-3 or TRBV12-4 to TRBJ1-6, with D hard to call. This CDR3 is 14 amino acids long. The V and J ends lost 1 base and 9 bases respectively, with 10 bases between them. In DNA, the CDR3 is TGTGCCAGCAGTTTAGGGCTGCCCCTTTCACCCCTCCACTTT. Translating gives CASSLGLPLSPLHF.

This clonotype turned up a few times. The chain joins TRBV6-1 to TRBJ2-7, with D perhaps being TRBD1 or TRBD2 (6 bases each). From germline, CDR1 is MNHNS and CDR2 SASEGT. Trimming stripped 7 bases from V and 2 bases from J, with 18 bases between. The CDR3 sequence is 15 residues long. The chain's CDR3 is CASKRGAGAPYEQYF. The CDR3 DNA reads TGTGCCAGCAAGAGGGGGGCAGGGGCACCCTACGAGCAGTACTTC.

In this sample, this clonotype turned up a few times. The chain joins TRBV15 to TRBJ2-5; D remains unclear. Looked up from germline, CDR1 is LNHNV and CDR2 is YYDKDF (reference sequence). The CDR3 contains 14 residues. V lost 9 bases and J lost 3, with 17 bases in between. Here the CDR3 reads CATTRGGNEETQYF. As DNA, the CDR3 is TGTGCCACGACGAGAGGCGGAAACGAAGAGACCCAGTACTTC.

This clonotype showed up just a few times. The chain is built from TRBV27 and TRBJ1-4; the D is unclear. The germline V and J ends were trimmed by 1 base and 8 bases, with 17 bases remaining between them. Germline CDR1 reads MNHEY; CDR2 reads SMNVEV (reference sequence). CDR3 length: 16 residues. The CDR3 loop is CASSLLGPSTREKLFF. CDR3 sequence (DNA): TGTGCCAGCAGTTTATTGGGTCCGTCTACGAGAGAAAAACTGTTTTTT.

The rearrangement joins TRBV6-1 to TRBJ1-5, with TRBD1 matching over 7 bases. V shed 5 bases, J shed 0 bases, and the junction held 7 bases outside the gene matches. The CDR3 runs to 16 residues. The V gene's germline CDR1 is MNHNS and CDR2 SASEGT. In DNA form, the CDR3 reads TGTGCCAGCAGTACGGGACAGCTTCGTAGCAATCAGCCCCAGCATTTT. Encoded protein: CASSTGQLRSNQPQHF.

This clonotype was counted at least ten times. The rearrangement uses TRBV7-3 and TRBJ2-1, with D unresolved. This CDR3 contains 15 residues. Looked up from germline, CDR1 is SGHTA and CDR2 is FQGTGA. V lost 3 bases, J lost 3 bases, and 12 bases lay in between. CDR3 sequence: CASSLVGHNYNEQFF. Here the CDR3 DNA reads TGTGCCAGCAGCTTGGTTGGCCACAACTACAATGAGCAGTTCTTC.

This chain links TRBV27 with TRBJ2-7; possibly TRBD2 for D (5 bases). V was clipped by 6 bases and J by 6 bases, with 12 bases between them. Germline V gene lookup returns CDR1 MNHEY and CDR2 SMNVEV (reference sequence). CDR3 length: 12 residues. The CDR3 spells CASSHFSGEQYF. In nucleotides, the CDR3 is TGTGCCAGCAGCCACTTCAGCGGCGAGCAGTACTTC.